The present T cell receptor beta chain was sequenced within a study of PD-L1 blockade in urothelial cancer. Study-wide points: Sub-median blood TCR clonality before treatment predicted longer survival.

A note on this clone: Its antigen is currently unknown.

Germline V CDR1 and CDR2: SNHLY, FYNNEI. V was cut by 4 bases and J by 4 bases, with 11 bases left in between. The CDR3 length is 14 residues. Synthetic TCR analog templates were spiked into each PCR. The repertoire was sequenced with immunoSEQ multiplex PCR; TCRdb's copy has only in-frame clones and lacks some. The data show tens of thousands of clones, 87% seen once. Diagnoses among patients were locally advanced or metastatic urothelial carcinoma. The TCR originated in a man aged 55 to 70 with urothelial cancer. The input for sequencing was PBMCs, taken around atezolizumab (anti-PD-L1) treatment. This chain connects TRBV2 to TRBJ1-5, with a tentative D call TRBD1 (5 bases). The CDR3 spells CASSGRDWNQPQHF. The CDR3 DNA is TGTGCCAGCAGTGGCCGGGACTGGAATCAGCCCCAGCATTTT.